These 32 T cell receptor beta chains came from one sample sequenced in a study of metastatic and nonmetastatic thyroid tumors. TCRdb re-called clones from the PCR reads using MiXCR. The sample lists over 15,000 clones, around 13% seen once, with 15% in the top ten. None of the patients had undergone any treatment ahead of thyroid surgery. Sequencing used tumor tissue. The receptors shown here come from a female donor with papillary thyroid cancer or a benign thyroid nodule (not recorded which). Some clones in this sample may be carry-over from other donors' samples.

Ten or more counts support this clone. The CDR3 DNA reads TGTGCCAGCAGTTACTCCCGCCAGGGGAACCTGTACGAGCAGTACTTC. It is translated as CASSYSRQGNLYEQYF. The chain recombines TRBV6-2 or TRBV6-3 with TRBJ2-7, with D maybe TRBD1 (6 bases). Germline V gene data show CDR1 as MNHEY and CDR2 as SVGEGT. The CDR3 extends over 16 amino acids. Trimming took off 0 bases at V and 4 bases at J, with 16 bases between the two ends.

This clone was observed many times. The chain employs TRBV5-4 and TRBJ1-2, with D possibly matching TRBD1 (6 bases). Trimming removed 0 bases at V and 5 bases at J, with 17 bases between. Germline V lookup: CDR1 SGHNT, CDR2 YYREEE (reference sequence). CDR3 length: 16 residues. This CDR3 is CASSLGYGGRGYGYTF. CDR3 coding DNA: TGTGCCAGCAGCTTGGGGTACGGAGGGAGGGGGTATGGCTACACCTTC.

J is TRBJ2-3 and V is TRBV6-1; 10 bases match TRBD2. Germline CDR1 and CDR2: MNHNS and SASEGT. The CDR3 is 15 residues long. With 0 bases clipped from V and 5 bases from J, the junction kept 2 bases outside the gene matches. CDR3 sequence: CASSEALAGGDTQYF. The CDR3 DNA sequence: TGTGCCAGCAGTGAAGCGTTAGCGGGGGGAGATACGCAGTATTTT.

By its share, this clone is large (0.1 to 1%). This chain connects TRBV6-1 to TRBJ1-5, with D unclear. This CDR3 contains 12 residues. V was pared by 1 base and J by 7 bases, with 5 bases between. Germline V gene data show CDR1 as MNHNS and CDR2 as SASEGT. The CDR3 here is CASSEDWQPQHF. As DNA, the CDR3 is TGTGCCAGCAGTGAAGACTGGCAGCCCCAGCATTTT.

This clone was recorded at least ten times. The chain combines TRBV5-1 with TRBJ2-1, with TRBD2 matching 10 bases. CDR3 length: 16 amino acids. Per the germline V gene, CDR1 is SGHRS and CDR2 is YFSETQ. After removal of 4 bases from V and 8 bases from J, the junction contained 12 bases not matched to a gene. This chain's CDR3 is CASSPPLAGDVDEQFF. Written as DNA, the CDR3 is TGCGCCAGCAGCCCCCCTCTAGCGGGGGACGTCGATGAGCAGTTCTTC.

This chain uses TRBV19 with TRBJ2-5, with a weak D call TRBD2 (6 bases). CDR3 size: 13 residues. Germline values: CDR1 LNHDA, CDR2 SQIVND (reference sequence). The germline V and J ends were trimmed by 4 bases and 7 bases, with 13 bases remaining between them. CDR3: CASSTGTSGTQYF. CDR3 nucleotides: TGTGCCAGTAGTACCGGGACTTCGGGGACCCAGTACTTC.

The sample holds many counts of this clone. The J gene is TRBJ2-1, the V gene TRBV20-1, with 10 bases that match TRBD2. The CDR3 contains 13 residues. The ends lost 5 bases at V and 10 bases at J; junction bases unmatched: 8. The germline V gene encodes CDR1 DFQATT and CDR2 SNEGSKA (reference sequence). Here the CDR3 reads CSAGKAGGLEQFF. For the CDR3, the DNA is TGCAGTGCTGGGAAAGCGGGGGGGCTGGAGCAGTTCTTC.

This clone occurred many times. The chain links TRBV4-2 to TRBJ2-1, with TRBD1 as a possible D gene (6 bases). This CDR3 has 16 residues. Germline lookup yields CDR1 LGHNA and CDR2 YNFKEQ. The germline V and J ends were trimmed by 4 bases and 5 bases, with 18 bases remaining between them. CDR3 residues: CASSLGPDRPDNEQFF. CDR3 DNA sequence: TGTGCCAGCAGCCTCGGACCGGACAGACCAGACAATGAGCAGTTCTTC.

Worth noting for this clone: A much larger clone differs by one base, so this may be a read error. The identical CDR3 is also encoded by other nucleotide sequences in the sample. V usage is TRBV2 and J usage is TRBJ2-5; the D gene is possibly TRBD1 (6 bases). The germline CDR1 and CDR2 sequences are SNHLY and FYNNEI. The CDR3 consists of 16 residues. The CDR3 region is CASSEADSTFQETQYF. CDR3 DNA sequence: TGTGCCAGCAGTGAAGCGGACAGTACCTTCCAAGAAACCCAGTACTTC.

The chain joins TRBV30 to TRBJ1-1; D not certain. This CDR3 comprises 15 residues. Germline V gives CDR1 GTSNPN, CDR2 SVGIG (reference sequence). Trimming cost V 0 bases and J 4 bases, with 15 bases left between them. In DNA, the CDR3 is TGTGCCTGGAGTGTACGTGTCAGTAAAGGCACTGAAGCTTTCTTT. This encodes CAWSVRVSKGTEAFF.

This clone was seen repeatedly, ten times or more. Because it lacks the conserved phenylalanine or tryptophan at the end, this CDR3 is likely a read error. This chain connects TRBV5-1 to TRBJ1-1; D ambiguous. There are 15 residues in the CDR3. The V end was cut by 1 base, the J end by 3 bases, with 13 bases between. Germline V gives CDR1 SGHRS, CDR2 YFSETQ. The CDR3 loop reads CASSLWAASDTEAFS. Written as DNA, the CDR3 is TGCGCCAGCAGCTTGTGGGCGGCATCAGACACTGAAGCTTTCTCT.

This clone appeared many times. A clone one base away is much larger, so this may be a read error. The rearrangement joins TRBV4-2 to TRBJ1-2; the D gene is possibly TRBD1 (5 bases). The CDR3 consists of 17 residues. The germline CDR1 and CDR2 sequences are LGHNA and YNFKEQ. CDR3 DNA sequence: TGTGCCAGCAGCCCGAAGGGGAGAGGCAAAGCTAACTATAGCTACACCTTC. Its protein product is CASSPKGRGKANYSYTF.

This clone showed up many times. The V and J genes are TRBV20-1 and TRBJ1-1, with D uncertain. V was cut by 5 bases and J by 5 bases, with 15 bases left in between. Germline CDR1 is DFQATT and CDR2 is SNEGSKA (reference sequence). This CDR3 comprises 13 residues. CDR3 nucleotide sequence: TGCAGTGCTGATGAGACTTTCCGGACTGAAGCTTTCTTT. Its translation is CSADETFRTEAFF.

The chain is built from TRBV20-1 and TRBJ2-1; 12 nucleotides line up with TRBD2. Germline V CDR1 and CDR2: DFQATT, SNEGSKA (reference sequence). This CDR3 has 16 amino acids. The V and J ends lost 5 bases and 2 bases, in that order; junction bases with no gene match: 7. CDR3 nucleotide sequence: TGCAGTGCTCAGACTAGCGGGAGATACACCTACAATGAGCAGTTCTTC. It encodes CSAQTSGRYTYNEQFF.

The rearrangement links TRBV7-8 to TRBJ2-7; tentative D call: TRBD2 (6 bases). This CDR3 is built from 15 residues. The V end lost 1 base, the J end lost 2 bases, and 12 bases lay between the germline ends. Germline-derived CDR1 and CDR2 are SGHVS and FQNEAQ. CDR3 bases: TGTGCCAGCAGCTTAGACGTGGGAGGAGCCTACGAGCAGTACTTC. It translates to CASSLDVGGAYEQYF.

Concerning this clone itself: With a much larger clone just one base away, this may be a read error. The same CDR3 arises from other DNA sequences in this sample as well. This rearrangement joins TRBV7-2 to TRBJ1-1; D perhaps matches TRBD1 (5 bases). CDR3 length: 14 residues. Germline V gene lookup returns CDR1 SGHTA and CDR2 FQGNSA. The CDR3 sequence is CASSLWRGNTEAFF. The DNA for the CDR3 is TGTGCCAGCAGCTTATGGCGGGGGAACACCGAAGCTTTCTTT.

This clone was seen at least ten times. V and J are TRBV7-2 and TRBJ2-2, with D hard to call. V was shortened by 2 bases and J by 6 bases, with 7 bases between the two germline ends. The CDR3 covers 13 residues. Germline CDR1 and CDR2: SGHTA and FQGNSA. The CDR3 reads CASSLLVSGELFF. In nucleotides, the CDR3 is TGTGCCAGCAGCTTACTTGTTTCCGGGGAGCTGTTTTTT.

This clone was picked up many times. This rearrangement joins TRBV7-9 to TRBJ2-1; no clear D gene. With 3 bases removed from V and 10 bases from J, the gap between germline ends came to 10 bases. The CDR3 runs 12 residues. Germline V gene lookup returns CDR1 SEHNR and CDR2 FQNEAQ (reference sequence). The CDR3 DNA reads as TGTGCCAGCAGCTTGGGTTCAACCGAGCAGTTCTTC. It yields the protein CASSLGSTEQFF.

The sample holds many counts of this clone. The V and J genes are TRBV5-1 and TRBJ1-2; possible D gene TRBD1, 5 bases. The CDR3 is 16 amino acids. Per germline, CDR1 SGHRS and CDR2 YFSETQ. V was clipped by 2 bases and J by 1 base, with 15 bases between them. The CDR3 DNA sequence: TGCGCCAGCAGCTTTGACGGAGACAGTCGTAACTATGGCTACACCTTC. Translating it yields CASSFDGDSRNYGYTF.

The chain links TRBV10-3 to TRBJ2-2, with D tentatively TRBD2 (5 bases). The CDR3 has 16 amino acids. Germline CDR1 reads ENHRY; CDR2 reads SYGVKD. V was shortened by 3 bases and J by 2 bases, with 13 bases between the two germline ends. CDR3 DNA sequence: TGTGCCATCAGTGATCGCTATCGGGGAAACACCGGGGAGCTGTTTTTT. It translates to CAISDRYRGNTGELFF.

This clone was counted many times. The chain is built from TRBV12-3 or TRBV12-4 and TRBJ2-7; perhaps TRBD2 as D (5 bases). V was clipped by 1 base and J by 0 bases, with 7 bases between them. This CDR3 spans 14 amino acids. Here the CDR3 reads CASSLGSASYEQYF. The DNA for the CDR3 is TGTGCCAGCAGTTTAGGTAGCGCCTCCTACGAGCAGTACTTC.

This clone was counted ten times or more. The CDR3 nucleotides read TGTGCCAGCAGTTTGGGCACTGAAGCTTTCTTT. Its translation: CASSLGTEAFF. The V and J genes are TRBV28 and TRBJ1-1, with D uncertain. This CDR3 has 11 residues. V gave up 3 bases and J gave up 4 bases, with 3 bases separating them. Germline assignment: CDR1 MDHEN and CDR2 SYDVKM. Supplemented by reference TRBV28 and TRBJ1-1, the full variable domain reads DVKVTQSSRYLVKRTGEKVFLECVQDMDHENMFWYRQDPGLGLRLIYFSYDVKMKEKGDIPEGYSVSREKKERFSLILESASTNQTSMYLCASSLGTEAFFGQGTRLTVV.

This chain joins TRBV3-1 and TRBJ2-7, with 12 bases lining up with TRBD2. J lost 0 bases, V lost 1 base, and 4 bases had no gene match. The CDR3 extends over 17 amino acids. Germline CDR1 and CDR2: LGHDT and YNNKEL (reference sequence). CDR3 sequence (DNA): TGTGCCAGCAGCCAAGGGGGACTAGCGGGTAACTCCTACGAGCAGTACTTC. Its protein product is CASSQGGLAGNSYEQYF.

This clone was detected ten times or more. CDR3 sequence reads: CASSRGPSGYEQYF. CDR3 coding DNA: TGCGCCAGCAGCCGGGGACCCTCCGGGTACGAGCAGTACTTC. The chain has TRBV4-1 and TRBJ2-7; D possibly uses TRBD1 or TRBD2 (5 bases each). The CDR3 length is 14 residues. Trimming left V 4 bases short and J 4 bases short, with 14 bases between. CDR1 MGHRA and CDR2 YSYEKL come from the germline V gene.

This clone has a handful of counts. The V and J genes are TRBV5-1 and TRBJ2-4, with TRBD1 as a possible D gene (6 bases). Germline V gene lookup returns CDR1 SGHRS and CDR2 YFSETQ. This CDR3 spans 14 amino acids. Trimming took off 4 bases at V and 3 bases at J, with 11 bases between the two ends. The CDR3 loop is CASSHREGKNIQYF. CDR3 in DNA: TGCGCCAGCAGCCACAGGGAAGGCAAAAACATTCAGTACTTC.

This clone was detected only a few times. CDR3 sequence reads: CASTSLVTGTFSSYEQYF. CDR3 nucleotide sequence: TGTGCCAGCACGTCCTTGGTGACAGGGACATTCTCTTCCTACGAGCAGTACTTC. V usage is TRBV28 and J usage is TRBJ2-7; 7 nucleotides match TRBD1. The CDR3 consists of 18 residues. With V trimmed by 7 bases and J by 1 base, 19 bases remained unmatched. Per germline, CDR1 MDHEN and CDR2 SYDVKM.

This clone came up many times. The chain couples TRBV20-1 to TRBJ1-2, with 8 nucleotides matching TRBD1. Per the germline V gene, CDR1 is DFQATT and CDR2 is SNEGSKA (reference sequence). The CDR3 loop spans 14 amino acids. J lost 2 bases, V lost 2 bases, and 4 bases had no gene match. CDR3 sequence: CSARLGQGNYGYTF. The DNA for the CDR3 is TGCAGTGCTAGACTAGGACAGGGAAACTATGGCTACACCTTC.

This clone was detected once. The V call is TRBV30, the J call TRBJ1-6; 7 bases align to TRBD1. This CDR3 comprises 15 residues. The V gene end was trimmed by 1 base and the J gene end by 7 bases; junction bases not matched to a gene: 7. CDR1 and CDR2 from the germline V gene are GTSNPN and SVGIG (reference sequence). CDR3 nucleotides: TGTGCCTGGAGTGGGACAGGTGTATGGAATTCACCCCTCCACTTT. It codes for CAWSGTGVWNSPLHF.

This clone was recorded many times. The rearrangement joins TRBV12-3 or TRBV12-4 to TRBJ2-7, with D perhaps TRBD2 (7 bases). V was shortened by 10 bases and J by 4 bases, with 29 bases between the two germline ends. The CDR3 is made up of 17 amino acids. The CDR3 DNA is TGTGCCACCGTGGGGGGGCTAGCCACACCTCCGGGGTACGAGCAGTACTTC. As protein: CATVGGLATPPGYEQYF.

This clone was observed many times. One end of the junction fails to match germline, which may point to a read error. The chain links TRBV7-7 to TRBJ2-1; D not resolved. The CDR3 runs to 13 residues. Germline lookup yields CDR1 SSHAT and CDR2 FNYEAQ (reference sequence). The CDR3 sequence is CASSLDVGIEQFF. As DNA, the CDR3 is TGTGCTAGCAGCTTAGATGTGGGCATTGAGCAGTTCTTC.

The rearrangement links TRBV28 to TRBJ1-1, with 8 bases identical to TRBD1. CDR3 length: 16 amino acids. V lost 5 bases, J lost 0 bases, and 8 bases stayed unmatched. Germline CDR1 reads MDHEN; CDR2 reads SYDVKM. The CDR3 DNA reads as TGTGCCAGCAGTCGAACGACAGGGGCCATGAACACTGAAGCTTTCTTT. It is translated as CASSRTTGAMNTEAFF.

This clone was found many times. The chain employs TRBV6-4 and TRBJ2-2; tentatively, D is TRBD2 (5 bases). Germline CDR1 reads MRHNA; CDR2 reads SNTAGT. This CDR3 is 15 amino acids long. V dropped 0 bases and J dropped 5 bases, with 10 bases sitting between them. This chain's CDR3 is CASSDSGPGTGELFF. Written as DNA, the CDR3 is TGTGCCAGCAGTGACTCTGGGCCGGGGACCGGGGAGCTGTTTTTT.